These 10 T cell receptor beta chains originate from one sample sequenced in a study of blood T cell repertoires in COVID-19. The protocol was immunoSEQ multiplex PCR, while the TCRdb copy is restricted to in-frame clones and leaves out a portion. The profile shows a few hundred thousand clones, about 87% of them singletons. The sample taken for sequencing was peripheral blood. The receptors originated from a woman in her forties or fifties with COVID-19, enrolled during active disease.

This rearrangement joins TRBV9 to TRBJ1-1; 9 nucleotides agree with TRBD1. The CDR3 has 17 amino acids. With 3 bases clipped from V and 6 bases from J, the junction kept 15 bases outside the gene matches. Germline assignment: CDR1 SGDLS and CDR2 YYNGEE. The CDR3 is CASSAAPGTGKGAEAFF. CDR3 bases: TGTGCCAGCAGCGCCGCCCCAGGGACAGGGAAGGGCGCTGAAGCTTTCTTT.

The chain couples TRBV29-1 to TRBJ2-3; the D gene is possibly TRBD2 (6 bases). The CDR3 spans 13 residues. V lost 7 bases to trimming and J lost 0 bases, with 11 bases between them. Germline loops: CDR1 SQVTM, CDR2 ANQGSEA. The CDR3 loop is CSASGSSTDTQYF. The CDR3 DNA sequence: TGCAGCGCAAGCGGGTCTAGCACAGATACGCAGTATTTT.

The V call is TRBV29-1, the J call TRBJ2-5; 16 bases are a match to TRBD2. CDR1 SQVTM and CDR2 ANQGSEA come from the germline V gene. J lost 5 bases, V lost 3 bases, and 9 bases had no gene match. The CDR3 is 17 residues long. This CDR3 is CSVDLRGLAGGMETQYF. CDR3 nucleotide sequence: TGCAGCGTTGACCTAAGGGGACTAGCGGGGGGGATGGAGACCCAGTACTTC.

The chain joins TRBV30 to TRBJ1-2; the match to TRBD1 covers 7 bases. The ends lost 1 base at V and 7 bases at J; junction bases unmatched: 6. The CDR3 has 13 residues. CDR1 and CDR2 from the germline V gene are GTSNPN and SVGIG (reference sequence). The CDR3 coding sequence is TGTGCCTGGAGTGACACAGGGGCGGGTGGCTACACCTTC. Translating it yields CAWSDTGAGGYTF.

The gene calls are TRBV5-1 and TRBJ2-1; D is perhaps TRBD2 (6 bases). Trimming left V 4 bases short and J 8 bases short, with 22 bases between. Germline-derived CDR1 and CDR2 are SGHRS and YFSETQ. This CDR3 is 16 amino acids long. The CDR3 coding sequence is TGCGCCAGCAGCATGGCAACTAGCAGGAGTGCCCATGAGCAGTTCTTC. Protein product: CASSMATSRSAHEQFF. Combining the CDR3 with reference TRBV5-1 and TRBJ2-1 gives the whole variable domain KAGVTQTPRYLIKTRGQQVTLSCSPISGHRSVSWYQQTPGQGLQFLFEYFSETQRNKGNFPGRFSGRQFSNSRSEMNVSTLELGDSALYLCASSMATSRSAHEQFFGPGTRLTVL.

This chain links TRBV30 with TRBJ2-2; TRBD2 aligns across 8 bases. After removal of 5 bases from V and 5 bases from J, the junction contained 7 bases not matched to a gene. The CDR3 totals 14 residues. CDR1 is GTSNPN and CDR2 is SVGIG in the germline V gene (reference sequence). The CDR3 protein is CAWLGGRRTGELFF. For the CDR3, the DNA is TGTGCCTGGCTAGGCGGGAGGAGAACCGGGGAGCTGTTTTTT.

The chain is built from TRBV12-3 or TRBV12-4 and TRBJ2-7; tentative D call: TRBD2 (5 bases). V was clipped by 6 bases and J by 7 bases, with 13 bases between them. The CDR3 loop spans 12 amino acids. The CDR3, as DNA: TGTGCCAGCAGACGCGGGTCGGGGGAGCAGTACTTC. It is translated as CASRRGSGEQYF.

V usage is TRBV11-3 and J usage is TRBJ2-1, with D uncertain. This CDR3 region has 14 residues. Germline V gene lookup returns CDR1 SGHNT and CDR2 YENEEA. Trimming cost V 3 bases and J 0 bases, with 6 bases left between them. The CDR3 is CASSFRSSYNEQFF. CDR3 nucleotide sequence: TGTGCCAGCAGCTTTCGGAGCTCCTACAATGAGCAGTTCTTC.

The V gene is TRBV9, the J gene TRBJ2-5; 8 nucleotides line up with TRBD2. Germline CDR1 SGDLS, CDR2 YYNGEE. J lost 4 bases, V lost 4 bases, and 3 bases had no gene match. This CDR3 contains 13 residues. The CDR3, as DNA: TGTGCCAGCAGCCACGGGAGGGGAGAGACCCAGTACTTC. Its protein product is CASSHGRGETQYF.

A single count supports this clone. The CDR3 region is CASSTTSGRGNTQYF. DNA of the CDR3: TGTGCCAGCAGCACCACTAGCGGGAGAGGGAATACGCAGTATTTT. The chain is built from TRBV7-2 and TRBJ2-3, with 11 bases fitting TRBD2. Trimming took 5 bases from V and 7 from J; bases not matched to a gene: 8. Looked up from germline, CDR1 is SGHTA and CDR2 is FQGNSA. The CDR3 length is 15 residues. The full variable domain, in which reference TRBV7-2 and TRBJ2-3 provide the parts outside the CDR3, is GAGVSQSPSNKVTEKGKDVELRCDPISGHTALYWYRQSLGQGLEFLIYFQGNSAPDKSGLPSDRFSAERTGGSVSTLTIQRTQQEDSAVYLCASSTTSGRGNTQYFGPGTRLTVL.